The 27 T cell receptor beta chains presented below share a single source sample, sequenced in a study of long-term antiretroviral therapy in people with HIV. With survey level as its setting, the immunoSEQ assay was v3.0. TCRdb keeps only in-frame clones here, not all; method: immunoSEQ multiplex PCR. The profile shows almost 35,000 clones, approximately 84% of them singletons. Sequenced material: unsorted PBMCs, taken just under 2.9 years before starting antiretroviral therapy. All receptors derive from a woman aged 25 to 45 with HIV.

J is TRBJ1-4 and V is TRBV30; no definite D call. V was clipped by 5 bases and J by 0 bases, with 10 bases between them. The CDR3 length is 14 residues. CDR1 is GTSNPN and CDR2 is SVGIG in the germline V gene (reference sequence). The CDR3 loop reads CAWASLTTNEKLFF. The CDR3 bases are TGTGCCTGGGCCTCCCTTACAACTAATGAAAAACTGTTTTTT.

V usage is TRBV7-9 and J usage is TRBJ2-3, with a possible D match to TRBD2 (6 bases). Trimming stripped 8 bases from V and 1 base from J, with 10 bases between. Germline-derived CDR1 and CDR2 are SEHNR and FQNEAQ (reference sequence). The CDR3 sequence is 13 residues long. This CDR3 is CASPGVCTDTQYF. The CDR3 DNA is TGTGCCAGCCCGGGGGTTTGCACAGATACGCAGTATTTT. The entire variable domain, with the rest obtained from reference TRBV7-9 and TRBJ2-3, is as follows: DTGVSQNPRHKITKRGQNVTFRCDPISEHNRLYWYRQTLGQGPEFLTYFQNEAQLEKSRLLSDRFSAERPKGSFSTLEIQRTEQGDSAMYLCASPGVCTDTQYFGPGTRLTVL.

This clone was found a few times. CDR3 sequence: CASSDLQGPDTQYF. Here the CDR3 DNA reads TGCGCCAGCAGCGATCTGCAGGGCCCAGATACGCAGTATTTT. V usage is TRBV4-1 and J usage is TRBJ2-3; D perhaps matches TRBD1 (5 bases). Germline assignment: CDR1 MGHRA and CDR2 YSYEKL. The CDR3 sequence is 14 residues long. Trimming pared 5 bases from V and 4 bases from J, leaving 13 bases between.

Concerning this clone itself: Relative to the germline gene, one junction end is altered; a read error may explain this. Other nucleotide sequences from this sample produce the same CDR3. The CDR3 reads CASSLMGAATNEKLFF. CDR3 DNA sequence: TGCGCCAGCAGCTTAATGGGGGCGGCAACTAATGAAAAACTATTTTTT. This chain connects TRBV5-1 to TRBJ1-4; weak D call: TRBD1 (6 bases). This CDR3 is 16 amino acids long. Germline V gives CDR1 SGHRS, CDR2 YFSETQ.

This clone showed up just once. The chain employs TRBV19 and TRBJ1-2, with 8 bases that match TRBD1. The CDR3 is 15 amino acids. Germline assignment: CDR1 LNHDA and CDR2 SQIVND (reference sequence). The V and J ends lost 3 bases and 4 bases, in that order; junction bases with no gene match: 7. The CDR3 sequence is CASSMGQVPSYGYTF. The CDR3 nucleotides are TGTGCCAGTAGTATGGGACAGGTCCCATCCTATGGCTACACCTTC.

V and J are TRBV7-9 and TRBJ1-5; 8 bases are shared with TRBD1. Unmatched junction bases numbered 10, after V lost 5 bases and J lost 4 bases. CDR1 is SEHNR and CDR2 is FQNEAQ in the germline V gene (reference sequence). The CDR3 consists of 16 residues. CDR3 coding DNA: TGTGCCAGCAGCATGACGCAGGGGGCTGGAAATCAGCCCCAGCATTTT. This codes for CASSMTQGAGNQPQHF.

Only one count was recorded for this clone. This sequence joins TRBV27 and TRBJ1-5; no firm D call. Germline lookup yields CDR1 MNHEY and CDR2 SMNVEV (reference sequence). V dropped 3 bases and J dropped 1 base, with 7 bases sitting between them. This CDR3 contains 14 residues. The CDR3 reads CASSLESSNQPQHF. In nucleotides, the CDR3 is TGTGCCAGCAGTTTGGAGAGCAGCAATCAGCCCCAGCATTTT.

This chain uses TRBV7-3 with TRBJ1-1; D remains ambiguous. V was cut by 1 base and J by 3 bases, with 6 bases left in between. CDR3 length: 13 amino acids. Germline V gene lookup returns CDR1 SGHTA and CDR2 FQGTGA. The CDR3 loop is CASSLNAYTEAFF. As DNA, the CDR3 is TGTGCCAGCAGCTTAAACGCTTACACTGAAGCTTTCTTT.

The genes are TRBV9 and TRBJ1-2; no clear D gene. CDR1 SGDLS and CDR2 YYNGEE come from the germline V gene. The V end lost 3 bases, the J end lost 3 bases, and 9 bases lay between the germline ends. The CDR3 extends over 13 amino acids. CDR3 residues: CASSAPPYYGYTF. CDR3 sequence (DNA): TGTGCCAGCAGCGCCCCCCCTTACTATGGCTACACCTTC.

This chain joins TRBV7-3 and TRBJ2-2; D remains unclear. V was pared by 1 base and J by 3 bases, with 6 bases between. Germline CDR1 reads SGHTA; CDR2 reads FQGTGA. The CDR3 totals 14 residues. CDR3 loop: CASSLIGDTGELFF. The CDR3 region has the DNA TGTGCCAGCAGCTTAATTGGGGACACCGGGGAGCTGTTTTTT.

The chain couples TRBV5-4 to TRBJ1-1, with D perhaps TRBD1 (5 bases). The germline V and J ends were trimmed by 6 bases and 0 bases, with 15 bases remaining between them. Per the germline V gene, CDR1 is SGHNT and CDR2 is YYREEE (reference sequence). The CDR3 extends over 15 amino acids. The CDR3 here is CASTAGGRVNTEAFF. The CDR3 DNA sequence: TGTGCCAGCACAGCTGGAGGCAGGGTGAACACTGAAGCTTTCTTT.

This chain connects TRBV6-1 to TRBJ1-1; D is possibly TRBD1 (6 bases). CDR3 length: 15 amino acids. The germline gives CDR1 MNHNS, CDR2 SASEGT. The V gene lost 5 bases and the J gene lost 0 bases, with 13 bases spanning the gap. This CDR3 reads CASSPRTAMNTEAFF. The CDR3 region has the DNA TGTGCCAGCAGTCCCCGGACAGCGATGAACACTGAAGCTTTCTTT.

This chain connects TRBV10-3 to TRBJ1-1; 7 nucleotides line up with TRBD1. V shed 0 bases, J shed 1 base, and the junction held 11 bases outside the gene matches. The CDR3 runs to 18 residues. Germline V gene lookup returns CDR1 ENHRY and CDR2 SYGVKD. The CDR3, as DNA: TGTGCCATCAGTGAGTCGCTCGGAAGGGGGCCCCGGAACACTGAAGCTTTCTTT. Translation gives CAISESLGRGPRNTEAFF.

The V call is TRBV6-5, the J call TRBJ1-1, with D possibly TRBD1 on 5 matching bases. The V end was cut by 7 bases, the J end by 1 base, with 7 bases between. Germline loops: CDR1 MNHEY, CDR2 SVGAGI. The CDR3 runs to 12 residues. The DNA for the CDR3 is TGTGCCAGCACCCAGGGGAACACTGAAGCTTTCTTT. Amino acids: CASTQGNTEAFF.

The chain is built from TRBV7-3 and TRBJ2-3; 7 bases fit TRBD1. The CDR3 covers 14 residues. The germline CDR1 and CDR2 sequences are SGHTA and FQGTGA. V was pared by 2 bases and J by 1 base, with 0 bases of the junction left unmatched. The DNA of the CDR3 is TGTGCCAGCAGCTTACAGGGGGGCACAGATACGCAGTATTTT. Translating gives CASSLQGGTDTQYF.

This clone was recorded once. The J gene is TRBJ2-4, the V gene TRBV14; D is unresolved. V lost 4 bases to trimming and J lost 0 bases, with 13 bases between them. The V gene's germline CDR1 is SGHDN and CDR2 FVKESK. This CDR3 comprises 16 residues. The CDR3 bases are TGTGCCAGCAGCCGCGGAACGGCGGTAGCCAAAAACATTCAGTACTTC. Amino acid sequence: CASSRGTAVAKNIQYF.

The chain combines TRBV5-6 with TRBJ2-6, with D unclear. The CDR3 extends over 15 amino acids. Germline V gene data show CDR1 as SGHDT and CDR2 as YYEEEE. The V end was cut by 0 bases, the J end by 3 bases, with 7 bases between. This chain's CDR3 is CASSLVGSGANVLTF. The DNA for the CDR3 is TGTGCCAGCAGCTTGGTGGGTAGTGGGGCCAACGTCCTGACTTTC.

The V and J genes are TRBV5-1 and TRBJ2-1, with 12 bases identical to TRBD2. CDR3 length: 16 residues. V dropped 0 bases and J dropped 9; count of bases not matched to a gene: 7. The germline V gene has CDR1 SGHRS and CDR2 YFSETQ. This CDR3 is CASSLERTSGETEQFF. Written as DNA, the CDR3 is TGCGCCAGCAGCTTGGAGCGGACTAGCGGGGAGACTGAGCAGTTCTTC.

This clone has only a few counts. The chain employs TRBV2 and TRBJ1-2; 9 bases line up with TRBD1. Germline values: CDR1 SNHLY, CDR2 FYNNEI. This CDR3 region has 16 residues. The V gene end was trimmed by 5 bases and the J gene end by 4 bases; junction bases not matched to a gene: 11. The CDR3 DNA is TGTGCCAGCAGTCGATCCGGGACAGGGTACATCTATGGCTACACCTTC. Its translation: CASSRSGTGYIYGYTF.

This sequence joins TRBV28 and TRBJ1-2; a possible D gene is TRBD1 (6 bases). CDR3 length: 14 residues. Per the germline V gene, CDR1 is MDHEN and CDR2 is SYDVKM. V was shortened by 8 bases and J by 4 bases, with 17 bases between the two germline ends. The DNA of the CDR3 is TGTGCCAGCTTCGGGGGGGCCGGTGTCTATGGCTACACCTTC. Encoded protein: CASFGGAGVYGYTF.

The chain recombines TRBV15 with TRBJ1-3, with 9 bases identical to TRBD1. This CDR3 comprises 19 residues. In germline, CDR1 is LNHNV, CDR2 YYDKDF (reference sequence). The V gene end was trimmed by 0 bases and the J gene end by 3 bases; junction bases not matched to a gene: 12. The CDR3 region has the DNA TGTGCCACCAGCAGAGACCCTAACTATTGGACAGGGGTTGGAAACACCATATATTTT. Residues: CATSRDPNYWTGVGNTIYF.

This clone was seen a handful of times. The genes are TRBV29-1 and TRBJ1-3; D is possibly TRBD1 (5 bases). In germline, CDR1 is SQVTM, CDR2 ANQGSEA. This CDR3 has 13 amino acids. V lost 4 bases to trimming and J lost 4 bases, with 11 bases between them. CDR3 residues: CSVGGAGGNTIYF. The CDR3 DNA reads as TGCAGCGTTGGCGGGGCTGGAGGAAACACCATATATTTT.

The chain carries TRBV4-1 and TRBJ1-2; perhaps TRBD1 as D (5 bases). The germline V and J ends were trimmed by 1 base and 4 bases, with 19 bases remaining between them. The length of the CDR3 is 17 residues. Germline CDR1 and CDR2: MGHRA and YSYEKL. This CDR3 is CASSQATVGPLGYGYTF. CDR3 sequence (DNA): TGCGCCAGCAGCCAAGCGACAGTAGGGCCGTTGGGCTATGGCTACACCTTC.

The chain is built from TRBV5-8 and TRBJ1-5, with D uncertain. The germline V gene has CDR1 SGHTS and CDR2 YDEGEE. The V end was cut by 5 bases, the J end by 0 bases, with 3 bases between. The CDR3 totals 12 residues. The CDR3 is CASRHSNQPQHF. CDR3 sequence (DNA): TGTGCCAGCAGACATAGCAATCAGCCCCAGCATTTT.

This chain joins TRBV27 and TRBJ1-6; maybe TRBD1 (5 bases). Germline loops: CDR1 MNHEY, CDR2 SMNVEV (reference sequence). The CDR3 has 18 residues. V gave up 0 bases and J gave up 10 bases, with 22 bases separating them. CDR3 amino acids: CASSLSPKVAGGWSPLHF. The CDR3, as DNA: TGTGCCAGCAGTTTATCCCCCAAAGTTGCGGGGGGTTGGTCACCCCTCCACTTT.

This sequence joins TRBV15 and TRBJ1-5, with 9 bases aligning to TRBD1. The ends lost 0 bases at V and 7 bases at J; junction bases unmatched: 4. The CDR3 runs to 15 residues. CDR1 is LNHNV, CDR2 YYDKDF, per germline (reference sequence). In DNA, the CDR3 is TGTGCCACCAGCAGAGATTTGGGACAGGGCCAGCCCCAGCATTTT. It codes for CATSRDLGQGQPQHF.

This clone was recorded a few times. The rearrangement uses TRBV5-5 and TRBJ1-5; 10 nucleotides align to TRBD1. With 5 bases clipped from V and 6 bases from J, the junction kept 5 bases outside the gene matches. Germline lookup yields CDR1 SGHKS and CDR2 YYEKEE (reference sequence). The length of the CDR3 is 14 residues. DNA of the CDR3: TGTGCCAGCAGAGCGACAGGGGGCGGTCAGCCCCAGCATTTT. It encodes CASRATGGGQPQHF.